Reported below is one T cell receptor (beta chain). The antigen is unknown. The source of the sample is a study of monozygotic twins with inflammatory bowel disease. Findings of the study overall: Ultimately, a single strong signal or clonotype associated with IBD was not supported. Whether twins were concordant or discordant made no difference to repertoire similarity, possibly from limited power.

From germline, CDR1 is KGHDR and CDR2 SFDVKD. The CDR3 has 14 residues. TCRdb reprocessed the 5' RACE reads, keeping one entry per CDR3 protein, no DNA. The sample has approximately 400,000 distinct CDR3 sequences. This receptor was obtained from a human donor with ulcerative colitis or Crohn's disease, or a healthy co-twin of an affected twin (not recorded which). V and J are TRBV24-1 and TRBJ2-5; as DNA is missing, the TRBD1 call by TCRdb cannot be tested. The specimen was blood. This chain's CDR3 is CATSDTGEGETQYF.